The entry below describes one T cell receptor beta chain. The source of the sample is a study of blood T cell repertoires in COVID-19. Here immunoSEQ multiplex PCR was the method, and the copy in TCRdb shows in-frame clones only, minus some. The table shows 60,000 to 90,000 clones, with 70% to 90% occurring only once. In germline, CDR1 is SGHNT, CDR2 YENEEA. V dropped 4 bases and J dropped 3 bases, with 10 bases sitting between them. The length of the CDR3 is 13 residues. The chain joins TRBV11-3 to TRBJ2-7; tentative D call: TRBD1 (6 bases). Sequencing input: peripheral blood. The sequence derives from a woman aged 80 or over with active or convalescent COVID-19. The CDR3 region is CASSSGTNYEQYF. The CDR3, as DNA: TGTGCCAGCAGCTCTGGGACAAACTACGAGCAGTACTTC.